The subject of this entry is one T cell receptor beta chain. No antigen is known for it. The data were taken from a study of shared clonotypes between healthy human individuals. Data came from immunoSEQ multiplex PCR; TCRdb stores just in-frame clones and leaves some out. The table has roughly 1.4 million clones, 98% to 99% seen once. The CDR3 spans 14 residues. Losses at the gene ends were 3 bases for V and 6 bases for J; bases not matched to a gene: 7. Germline assignment: CDR1 KGHSH and CDR2 LQKENI. Study-level points and caveats: Generation probability values for non-shared clonotypes were lower than those for clonotypes shared by all four donors.

Material for sequencing was naive CD4+ T cells sorted from blood. Subset meaning: CD45RA+ positively selected. The TCR sequence derives from a man aged 25-45 years in good health. V is TRBV18 and J is TRBJ2-7, with 8 bases that match TRBD2. CDR3 amino acids: CASSPISGDSEQYF. In DNA, the CDR3 is TGTGCCAGCTCACCTATTAGCGGGGATAGCGAGCAGTACTTC.